Below, 14 T cell receptor beta chains from the same sample are listed, as sequenced in a study of patients and donors after allogeneic stem cell transplantation. One entry per CDR3 protein results from TCRdb running MiXCR on the RT-PCR reads. The table includes more than 850,000 distinct CDR3 sequences, roughly 18% detected once. Material for sequencing was blood, either unsorted or a sorted T cell fraction (not recorded which). Receptor source: a human donor who was either an allogeneic HSCT recipient or a stem cell or donor lymphocyte infusion donor (not recorded which). It is not recorded whose cells these are; they may come from a transplant donor.

The table lists this clonotype with a few counts. The CDR3 spells CASSLTRQGYNEQFF. CDR3 coding DNA: TGTGCCAGCAGCCTGACTAGACAGGGTTACAATGAGCAGTTCTTC. The chain combines TRBV7-3 with TRBJ2-1; maybe TRBD1 (7 bases). Trimming pared 5 bases from V and 4 bases from J, leaving 15 bases between. The CDR3 consists of 15 residues. Germline V gene sequence: CDR1 SGHTA, CDR2 FQGTGA. The full variable domain, its missing parts supplied by reference TRBV7-3 and TRBJ2-1, is GAGVSQTPSNKVTEKGKYVELRCDPISGHTALYWYRQSLGQGPEFLIYFQGTGAADDSGLPNDRFFAVRPEGSVSTLKIQRTERGDSAVYLCASSLTRQGYNEQFFGPGTRLTVL.

The chain uses TRBV11-2 and TRBJ1-2, with D perhaps matching TRBD1 (6 bases). The V end was cut by 1 base, the J end by 5 bases, with 14 bases between. Germline V gives CDR1 SGHAT, CDR2 FQNNGV. This CDR3 is 15 amino acids long. The CDR3 loop reads CASSLGRGAPYGYTF. As DNA, the CDR3 is TGTGCCAGCAGCTTAGGACGGGGGGCCCCTTATGGCTACACCTTC.

The chain combines TRBV30 with TRBJ2-1; tentative D call: TRBD2 (6 bases). The V and J ends lost 2 bases and 10 bases respectively, with 12 bases between them. CDR3 length: 12 residues. Germline V gives CDR1 GTSNPN, CDR2 SVGIG (reference sequence). CDR3 DNA: TGTGCCTGGAGTCTCGGGCTAGCGGAGCAGTTCTTC. Its protein is CAWSLGLAEQFF.

This clonotype was observed a handful of times. The chain joins TRBV30 to TRBJ1-5; 7 bases agree with TRBD1. The CDR3 is 13 amino acids. From germline, CDR1 is GTSNPN and CDR2 SVGIG (reference sequence). Unmatched junction bases numbered 4, after V lost 6 bases and J lost 2 bases. The CDR3 is CACTTGGNQPQHF. The CDR3 DNA is TGTGCCTGTACTACAGGGGGCAATCAGCCCCAGCATTTT.

In its sample, this clonotype was seen a few times. The V gene is TRBV7-8, the J gene TRBJ1-6; D is unclear. CDR1 SGHVS and CDR2 FQNEAQ come from the germline V gene. Trimming cost V 2 bases and J 9 bases, with 20 bases left between them. This CDR3 is built from 17 residues. The CDR3 here is CASSLISSRLVGSPLHF. The CDR3 DNA is TGTGCCAGCAGCTTAATCTCCTCCAGACTGGTGGGTTCACCCCTCCACTTT.

The table lists this clonotype with a count of one. This chain links TRBV6-1 with TRBJ1-1; the D is unclear. The CDR3 consists of 15 residues. Germline CDR1 MNHNS, CDR2 SASEGT. V dropped 2 bases and J dropped 1 base, with 11 bases sitting between them. CDR3 residues: CASSEQPYGNTEAFF. In DNA form, the CDR3 reads TGTGCCAGCAGTGAACAGCCGTATGGGAACACTGAAGCTTTCTTT.

This clonotype has a handful of counts. The chain couples TRBV12-3 or TRBV12-4 to TRBJ2-7; maybe TRBD1 (6 bases). V dropped 0 bases and J dropped 4 bases, with 10 bases sitting between them. The CDR3 has 14 residues. The CDR3 is CASSLAGQQYEQYF. DNA of the CDR3: TGTGCCAGCAGTTTAGCCGGACAGCAATACGAGCAGTACTTC.

The rearrangement links TRBV5-1 to TRBJ2-3; tentatively, D is TRBD1 (6 bases). Germline loops: CDR1 SGHRS, CDR2 YFSETQ. Trimming pared 3 bases from V and 1 base from J, leaving 24 bases between. The CDR3 has 19 residues. The CDR3 DNA reads TGCGCCAGCAGCTCCCCTCTACCGGACGGACAGATCCGCACAGATACGCAGTATTTT. Translating it yields CASSSPLPDGQIRTDTQYF.

The chain joins TRBV7-2 to TRBJ2-5, with 9 bases fitting TRBD2. Germline values: CDR1 SGHTA, CDR2 FQGNSA. CDR3 length: 14 residues. The J segment lost 5 bases and the V segment lost 6 bases, leaving 7 bases of the junction unmatched. DNA for the CDR3: TGTGCCAGCAGATATAGCGGGGGCGGGGAGACCCAGTACTTC. This gives the protein CASRYSGGGETQYF. The whole variable domain, remainder taken from reference TRBV7-2 and TRBJ2-5, is GAGVSQSPSNKVTEKGKDVELRCDPISGHTALYWYRQSLGQGLEFLIYFQGNSAPDKSGLPSDRFSAERTGGSVSTLTIQRTQQEDSAVYLCASRYSGGGETQYFGPGTRLLVL.

The V call is TRBV6-1, the J call TRBJ2-7, with TRBD2 matching 13 bases. The germline gives CDR1 MNHNS, CDR2 SASEGT. V was clipped by 6 bases and J by 4 bases; unmatched bases: 3. CDR3 size: 14 residues. CDR3 in DNA: TGTGCCAGCAGCCAACTAGCGGGAGGGTACGAGCAGTACTTC. Amino acid sequence: CASSQLAGGYEQYF.

The chain has TRBV5-1 and TRBJ2-7; tentative D call: TRBD1 (6 bases). This CDR3 spans 14 amino acids. CDR1 and CDR2 (germline): SGHRS, YFSETQ. Trimming took off 0 bases at V and 3 bases at J, with 10 bases between the two ends. The CDR3 here is CASSLEIGGYEQYF. Written as DNA, the CDR3 is TGCGCCAGCAGCTTGGAAATAGGGGGCTACGAGCAGTACTTC. The full variable domain, its missing parts supplied by reference TRBV5-1 and TRBJ2-7, is KAGVTQTPRYLIKTRGQQVTLSCSPISGHRSVSWYQQTPGQGLQFLFEYFSETQRNKGNFPGRFSGRQFSNSRSEMNVSTLELGDSALYLCASSLEIGGYEQYFGPGTRLTVT.

This clonotype was observed a handful of times. This chain links TRBV6-1 with TRBJ2-7; D may correspond to TRBD1 or TRBD2 (5 bases each). V lost 2 bases to trimming and J lost 2 bases, with 13 bases between them. The CDR3 runs to 15 residues. Germline loops: CDR1 MNHNS, CDR2 SASEGT. CDR3 in amino acids: CASSEPSGSPYEQYF. As DNA, the CDR3 is TGTGCCAGCAGTGAACCCTCAGGGAGCCCCTACGAGCAGTACTTC.

This chain joins TRBV29-1 and TRBJ2-2; D could derive from TRBD1 or TRBD2 (5 bases each). This CDR3 region has 14 residues. CDR1 and CDR2 from the germline V gene are SQVTM and ANQGSEA. Deletions cut 1 base from V and 4 bases from J, with 10 bases between. CDR3 loop: CSVEVWGSTGELFF. As DNA, the CDR3 is TGCAGCGTTGAAGTATGGGGGTCCACCGGGGAGCTGTTTTTT.

This clonotype was recorded a few times. J is TRBJ2-5 and V is TRBV4-1; 7 nucleotides agree with TRBD1. With V trimmed by 3 bases and J by 4 bases, 8 bases remained unmatched. CDR1 and CDR2 from the germline V gene are MGHRA and YSYEKL. The CDR3 runs 15 residues. The CDR3 loop reads CASSHEGAGGETQYF. The CDR3 DNA follows: TGCGCCAGCAGCCATGAGGGGGCAGGGGGAGAGACCCAGTACTTC.